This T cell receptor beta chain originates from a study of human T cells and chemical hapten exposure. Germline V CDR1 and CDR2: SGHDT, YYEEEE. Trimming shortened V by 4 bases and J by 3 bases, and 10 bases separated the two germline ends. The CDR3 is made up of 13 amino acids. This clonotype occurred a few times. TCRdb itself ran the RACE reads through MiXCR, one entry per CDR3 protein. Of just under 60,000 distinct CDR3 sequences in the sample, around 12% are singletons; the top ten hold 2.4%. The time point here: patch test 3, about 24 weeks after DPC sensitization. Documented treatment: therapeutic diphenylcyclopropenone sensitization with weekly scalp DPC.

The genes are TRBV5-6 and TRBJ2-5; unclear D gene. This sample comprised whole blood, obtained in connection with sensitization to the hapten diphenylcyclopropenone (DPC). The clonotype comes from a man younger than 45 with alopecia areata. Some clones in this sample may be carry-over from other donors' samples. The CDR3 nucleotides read TGTGCCAGCAGCAGCACACCGAAAGAGACCCAGTACTTC. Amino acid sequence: CASSSTPKETQYF.